The rows below give T cell receptor beta chains drawn from one sample of a study of beta chain features in type 1 diabetes. Only in-frame clones appear in the TCRdb table, and some are missing; sequencing was by immunoSEQ multiplex PCR. The top ten hold around 1.8% of the sample, which has approximately 43,000 clones, around 63% seen once. Sample: Tregs from blood. All receptors derive from a young man with type 1 diabetes. Some clones in this sample may be carry-over from other donors' samples. CDR3s include the opening cysteine and the closing phenylalanine or tryptophan. The order of the fields is V gene, D gene, J gene, clone size, CDR3 protein, CDR3 DNA. The D gene is left open where the match is weak. Clone sizes are given selectively: once, few, many, or a class where the clone is expanded.

>TRBV2|.|TRBJ1-1|.
CASREGGARNTEAFF
TGTGCCAGCAGAGAGGGGGGGGCCCGGAACACTGAAGCTTTCTTT
>TRBV30|.|TRBJ1-1|.
CAWSPARGRRGDTEAFF
TGTGCCTGGAGTCCCGCGCGGGGTCGGCGTGGGGACACTGAAGCTTTCTTT
>TRBV6-1|.|TRBJ1-1|.
CASTGKAEAFF
TGTGCCAGCACCGGGAAGGCTGAAGCTTTCTTT
>TRBV6-5|.|TRBJ1-3|.
CATSQGTLTTIYF
TGTGCCACCTCACAGGGAACGCTCACCACCATATATTTT
>TRBV7-8|.|TRBJ2-5|.
CASSLGQQETQYF
TGTGCCAGCAGCTTAGGACAGCAAGAGACCCAGTACTTC
>TRBV7-3|TRBD1|TRBJ2-1|.
CASSFTGASYNEQFF
TGTGCCAGCAGCTTCACAGGGGCGTCCTACAATGAGCAGTTCTTC
>TRBV7-2|TRBD2|TRBJ2-3|few
CASRPGLDIRVDTQYF
TGTGCCAGCAGGCCAGGACTAGATATAAGGGTCGATACGCAGTATTTT
>TRBV19|.|TRBJ2-7|.
CASSVQPNHSGEQYF
TGTGCCAGTAGCGTACAGCCGAACCACTCCGGCGAGCAGTACTTC
>TRBV7-9|.|TRBJ2-3|.
CASSQKRRSSTDTQYF
TGTGCCAGCAGTCAAAAGAGGCGCTCCAGCACAGATACGCAGTATTTT
>TRBV28|TRBD1|TRBJ2-7|once
CASSLMGQQVTYEQYF
TGTGCCAGCAGTTTAATGGGACAGCAAGTAACCTACGAGCAGTACTTC
>TRBV6-1|TRBD1|TRBJ1-1|.
CASWGQINTEAFF
TGTGCCAGCTGGGGACAGATTAACACTGAAGCTTTCTTT
>TRBV7-8|.|TRBJ1-2|once
CASSSQGYGYTF
TGTGCCAGCAGCTCTCAGGGTTATGGCTACACCTTC
>TRBV4-2|TRBD2|TRBJ2-3|.
CASSQAGGVTDTQYF
TGTGCCAGCAGCCAAGCGGGGGGAGTCACAGATACGCAGTATTTT
>TRBV7-2|TRBD1|TRBJ2-1|.
CASSPRAGGGNEQFF
TGTGCCAGCAGCCCTCGGGCAGGGGGTGGCAATGAGCAGTTCTTC
>TRBV30|TRBD2|TRBJ2-5|few
CAGRGLPQETQYF
TGTGCCGGAAGGGGACTACCCCAAGAGACCCAGTACTTC
>TRBV7-9|.|TRBJ2-3|.
CASSLLANPSTDTQYF
TGTGCCAGCAGCTTACTAGCGAACCCTAGCACAGATACGCAGTATTTT
>TRBV18|TRBD1|TRBJ1-6|.
CASSDRVDSPLHF
TGTGCCAGCTCAGACAGGGTAGACTCACCCCTCCACTTT